This TCR beta chain was documented in a study of blood T cells in healthy people across ages (dated by TCRdb to the mid-2010s). Looking at the study overall: In model experiments, template switching captured roughly one uniquely barcoded TCR beta cDNA molecule for every two T cells. The donors were split into four age groups: young (average around 16 years), middle-aged (39), aged (about 62) and long-lived (over 75). To avoid experimental bias, donors of different ages were distributed randomly across sequencing lanes. For two donors (one aged 18 to 30 and one aged 80 or older), the study analyzed two additional independent replicas of 1 million unique cDNA reads from the same blood draw. To track age-related changes in TCR beta repertoire diversity, the study relied on deep sequencing normalized with unique cDNA molecular identifiers.

V was cut back by 0 bases and J by 2 bases, leaving a gap of 9 bases between them. From cysteine to phenylalanine, the CDR3 is 14 amino acids long. The only DNA kept is the CDR3, 42 bases in frame from the first base. CDR1 and CDR2, per the germline V gene, are SGHRS and YFSETQ. The paper as a whole reports these results and caveats: Observed TCR beta diversity per million T cells fell roughly linearly with age, and a significant reduction was already apparent by age about 43. Since profiling was done on bulk unsorted PBMCs, naive and antigen-experienced compartments could not be conclusively compared. The long-lived group showed more naive CD4+ T cells, fewer expanded clones and increased TCR diversity than the aged group, suggesting age selection. Estimates of total diversity from one million sequenced T cells were regarded as lower bounds and underestimates. Donor CMV infection status was unknown, potentially confounding age-related changes in expanded clonotypes. The percentage of naive T cells measured by flow cytometry correlated strongly with observed TCR beta diversity.

Remarks on this clonotype: It lacks a known antigen. Per-nucleotide qualities are absent, and no much larger clonotype sits a single base away.

The roughly 39 donors, aged about 6 to 90 years, were systemically healthy Caucasian individuals from Russia. Roughly 10 milliliters of peripheral blood were drawn from each donor into EDTA-treated Vacutainer tubes. PBMCs were isolated by Ficoll-Paque density-gradient centrifugation, with at least 6 million obtained per sample. Total RNA was extracted from PBMCs with Trizol reagent, with at least 5 micrograms obtained per sample. Naive CD45RAhigh/CD27high T cell percentages were measured by flow cytometry on a PBMC aliquot from every donor. The library was built by means of 5' RACE. TCRdb shows the sequencer as Illumina HiSeq 2500. A second PCR of about 6 to 12 cycles was performed with a sample-barcoded 5' primer and a J-beta primer mix. Each TCR beta cDNA molecule received a unique molecular identifier from a template-switch 5' adaptor carrying 12 random nucleotides. Each sample yielded at least 2.5 million CDR3-containing paired-end reads. First-strand cDNA synthesis was performed from all RNA using the Mint cDNA synthesis kit, with priming by a TRBC-specific oligonucleotide. After uracil-DNA glycosylase treatment, a first 18-cycle PCR used universal primers M1SS and BC2_uni_R on all cDNA. The study's own analysis went as follows. Normalization of each sample was performed by random selection of 1 million high-quality reads, each carrying a distinct molecular identifier. Instead of being binned into consensus sequences, reads that shared molecular identifiers were thrown out. MiTCR, set to a Q25 quality threshold and the strictest error-elimination algorithm, was used for CDR3 identification, clonotype clustering and error correction. A nonparametric unseen species model with Euler transformation was used to estimate a lower bound on total TCR beta diversity. The public reads were quality trimmed at Q25 with fastp and then assembled into clones with MiXCR by TCRdb, keeping productive beta chains. Each entry is one CDR3 protein sequence, shown with its most common DNA and genes. V and J calls and clone size were set by TCRdb, not the authors. For this sample there are under 950,000 distinct CDR3 sequences; approximately 22% appear just once. The ten largest clones capture 22% of the sample.

The V and J genes are TRBV5-1 and TRBJ2-7; the D segment cannot be called with confidence. What was sequenced was blood. This receptor was obtained from a man between 65 and 85 years old in good health. CDR3 loop: CASSLDWTAYEQYF. At the DNA level, the sequence is TGCGCCAGCAGCTTGGATTGGACGGCCTACGAGCAGTACTTC.